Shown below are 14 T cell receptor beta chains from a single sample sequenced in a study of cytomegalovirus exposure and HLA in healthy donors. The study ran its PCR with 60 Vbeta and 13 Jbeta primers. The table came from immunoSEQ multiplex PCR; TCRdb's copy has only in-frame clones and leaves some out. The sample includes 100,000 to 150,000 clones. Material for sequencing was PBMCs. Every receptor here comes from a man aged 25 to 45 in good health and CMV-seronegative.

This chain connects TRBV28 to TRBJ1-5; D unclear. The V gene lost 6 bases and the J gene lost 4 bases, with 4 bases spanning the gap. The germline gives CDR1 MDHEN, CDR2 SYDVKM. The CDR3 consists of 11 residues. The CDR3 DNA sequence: TGTGCCAGCAGATCTAATCAGCCCCAGCATTTT. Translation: CASRSNQPQHF. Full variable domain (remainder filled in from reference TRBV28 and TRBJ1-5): DVKVTQSSRYLVKRTGEKVFLECVQDMDHENMFWYRQDPGLGLRLIYFSYDVKMKEKGDIPEGYSVSREKKERFSLILESASTNQTSMYLCASRSNQPQHFGDGTRLSIL.

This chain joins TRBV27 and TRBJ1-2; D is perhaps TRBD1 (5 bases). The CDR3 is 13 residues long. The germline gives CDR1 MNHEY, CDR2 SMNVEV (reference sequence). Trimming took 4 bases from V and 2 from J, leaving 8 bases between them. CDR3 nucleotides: TGTGCCAGCAGTTATCAGGGAAACTATGGCTACACCTTC. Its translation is CASSYQGNYGYTF.

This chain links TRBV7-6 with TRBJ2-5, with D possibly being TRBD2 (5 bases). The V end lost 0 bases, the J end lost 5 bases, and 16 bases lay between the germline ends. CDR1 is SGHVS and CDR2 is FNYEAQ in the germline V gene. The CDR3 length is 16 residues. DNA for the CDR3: TGTGCCAGCAGCTTAGCGGGAGAAGGGATGGAGGAGACCCAGTACTTC. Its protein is CASSLAGEGMEETQYF.

The CDR3 DNA reads TGTGCCAGCAGCTTAGCCACAGGGAGCCTGTACGAGCAGTACTTC. Residues: CASSLATGSLYEQYF. The chain links TRBV7-9 to TRBJ2-7; possibly TRBD1 for D (6 bases). Trimming took off 0 bases at V and 4 bases at J, with 13 bases between the two ends. Germline loops: CDR1 SEHNR, CDR2 FQNEAQ (reference sequence). This CDR3 is built from 15 residues.

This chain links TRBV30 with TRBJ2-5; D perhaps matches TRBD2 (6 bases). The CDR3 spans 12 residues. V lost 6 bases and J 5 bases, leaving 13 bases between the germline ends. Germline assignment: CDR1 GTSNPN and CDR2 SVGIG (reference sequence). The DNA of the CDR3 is TGTGCCTGCGCGGGGACCAAGGAGACCCAGTACTTC. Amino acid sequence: CACAGTKETQYF.

CDR3 DNA: TGTGCCAGCCAAGAACGGTTTGGCGAGCAGTACTTC. Residues: CASQERFGEQYF. This chain uses TRBV7-2 with TRBJ2-7, with D uncertain. Trimming pared 8 bases from V and 6 bases from J, leaving 14 bases between. Germline V CDR1 and CDR2: SGHTA, FQGNSA. The CDR3 is 12 amino acids.

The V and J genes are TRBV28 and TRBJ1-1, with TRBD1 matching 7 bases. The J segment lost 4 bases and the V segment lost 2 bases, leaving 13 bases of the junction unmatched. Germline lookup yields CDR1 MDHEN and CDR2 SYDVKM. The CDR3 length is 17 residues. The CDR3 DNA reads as TGTGCCAGCAGTTTACTTAGTACAGGGGCCGGGGGCACTGAAGCTTTCTTT. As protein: CASSLLSTGAGGTEAFF.

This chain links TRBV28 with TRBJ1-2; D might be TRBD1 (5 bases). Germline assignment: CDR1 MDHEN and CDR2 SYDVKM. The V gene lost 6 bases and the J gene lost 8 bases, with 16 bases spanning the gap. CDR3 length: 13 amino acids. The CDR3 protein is CASRNLGGRGYTF. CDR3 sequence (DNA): TGTGCCAGCAGAAACCTCGGGGGGAGAGGCTACACCTTC.

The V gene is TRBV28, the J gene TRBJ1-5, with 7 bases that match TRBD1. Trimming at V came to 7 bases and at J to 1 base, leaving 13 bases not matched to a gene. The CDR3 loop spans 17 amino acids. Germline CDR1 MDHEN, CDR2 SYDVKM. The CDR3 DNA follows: TGTGCCAGCACTCCCTGGACCGGGACAGTAAGCAATCAGCCCCAGCATTTT. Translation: CASTPWTGTVSNQPQHF.

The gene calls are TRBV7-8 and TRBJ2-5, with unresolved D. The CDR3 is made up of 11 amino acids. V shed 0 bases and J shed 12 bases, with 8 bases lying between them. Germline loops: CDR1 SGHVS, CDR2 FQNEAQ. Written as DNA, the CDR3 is TGTGCCAGCAGCTTAGCACACCTGAAGTACTTC. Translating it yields CASSLAHLKYF.

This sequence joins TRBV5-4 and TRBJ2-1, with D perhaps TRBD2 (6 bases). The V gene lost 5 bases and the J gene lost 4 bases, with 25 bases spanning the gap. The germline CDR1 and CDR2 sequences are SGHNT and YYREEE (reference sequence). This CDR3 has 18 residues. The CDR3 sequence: CASSRGGRPSSPYNEQFF. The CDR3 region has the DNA TGTGCCAGCAGTCGGGGTGGGAGGCCTTCATCGCCTTACAATGAGCAGTTCTTC.

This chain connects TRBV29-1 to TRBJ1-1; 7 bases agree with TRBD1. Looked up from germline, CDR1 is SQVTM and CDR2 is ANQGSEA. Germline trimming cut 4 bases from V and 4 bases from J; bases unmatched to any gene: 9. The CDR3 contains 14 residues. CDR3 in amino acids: CSVGDLDRATEAFF. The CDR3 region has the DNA TGCAGCGTTGGCGACCTAGACAGGGCCACTGAAGCTTTCTTT.

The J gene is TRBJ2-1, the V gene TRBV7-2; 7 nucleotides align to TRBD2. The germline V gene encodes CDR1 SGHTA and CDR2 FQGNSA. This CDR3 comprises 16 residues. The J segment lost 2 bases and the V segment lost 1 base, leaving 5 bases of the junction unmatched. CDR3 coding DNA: TGTGCCAGCAGCTTAGATTCCCTAGCGGCCTACAATGAGCAGTTCTTC. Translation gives CASSLDSLAAYNEQFF.

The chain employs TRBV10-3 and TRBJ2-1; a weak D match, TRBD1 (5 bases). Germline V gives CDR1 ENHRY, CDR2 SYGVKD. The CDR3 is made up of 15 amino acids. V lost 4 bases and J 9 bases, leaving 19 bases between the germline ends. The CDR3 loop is CAISAGREAGVEQFF. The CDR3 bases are TGTGCCATCAGTGCTGGCAGGGAAGCAGGCGTTGAGCAGTTCTTC.